These 20 T cell receptor beta chains came from one sample sequenced in a study of blood T cell repertoires in COVID-19. This table comes from immunoSEQ multiplex PCR, and its TCRdb copy is limited to in-frame clones, with some not included. Of about 330,000 clones in the sample, roughly nine tenths were seen once. The sample was PBMCs or T cells enriched from blood (not recorded which). These TCRs come from a woman aged 25 to 39 who had recovered from COVID-19.

This rearrangement joins TRBV7-9 to TRBJ2-6; a possible D gene is TRBD1 (6 bases). V was shortened by 9 bases and J by 0 bases, with 15 bases between the two germline ends. Germline loops: CDR1 SEHNR, CDR2 FQNEAQ (reference sequence). CDR3 length: 16 amino acids. CDR3 DNA: TGTGCCAGAACAGGGCTCCGCGGCTCTGGGGCCAACGTCCTGACTTTC. Its protein product is CARTGLRGSGANVLTF.

The chain is built from TRBV7-9 and TRBJ2-5; tentatively, D is TRBD2 (6 bases). Trimming cost V 5 bases and J 1 base, with 11 bases left between them. Germline CDR1 SEHNR, CDR2 FQNEAQ (reference sequence). The CDR3 spans 14 residues. The CDR3 reads CASSPSGGQETQYF. CDR3 bases: TGTGCCAGCAGCCCTTCCGGGGGCCAAGAGACCCAGTACTTC. The entire variable domain, with the rest obtained from reference TRBV7-9 and TRBJ2-5, is as follows: DTGVSQNPRHKITKRGQNVTFRCDPISEHNRLYWYRQTLGQGPEFLTYFQNEAQLEKSRLLSDRFSAERPKGSFSTLEIQRTEQGDSAMYLCASSPSGGQETQYFGPGTRLLVL.

This clone appeared once. V and J are TRBV9 and TRBJ1-1; D uncertain. The CDR3 extends over 14 amino acids. Germline V gene lookup returns CDR1 SGDLS and CDR2 YYNGEE. Trimming cost V 0 bases and J 0 bases, with 6 bases left between them. The CDR3 sequence: CASSVGQMNTEAFF. Written as DNA, the CDR3 is TGTGCCAGCAGCGTAGGCCAGATGAACACTGAAGCTTTCTTT.

This chain joins TRBV27 and TRBJ2-7, with 8 bases identical to TRBD1. Trimming removed 3 bases from V and 2 bases from J; junction bases left unmatched: 3. Germline CDR1 reads MNHEY; CDR2 reads SMNVEV (reference sequence). This CDR3 is built from 14 residues. For the CDR3, the DNA is TGTGCCAGCAGTTTGGTCAGGGGGCCCTACGAGCAGTACTTC. It translates to CASSLVRGPYEQYF.

The chain is built from TRBV21-1 and TRBJ2-2; the table's TRBD1 call for D was not verified on the DNA. TRBV21-1 is a pseudogene locus. The CDR3 spans 17 residues. The CDR3: CASSKADRGANTGELFF. The CDR3 DNA is TGTGCCAGCAGCAAAGCCGACAGGGGGGCGAACACCGGGGAGCTGTTTTTT.

This chain uses TRBV14 with TRBJ2-7; TRBD2 matches at 8 bases. Per the germline V gene, CDR1 is SGHDN and CDR2 is FVKESK. V dropped 4 bases and J dropped 4; count of bases not matched to a gene: 6. This CDR3 comprises 14 residues. The CDR3 sequence is CASSRAGVLYEQYF. The CDR3, as DNA: TGTGCCAGCAGCCGAGCGGGAGTCTTGTACGAGCAGTACTTC.

This rearrangement joins TRBV7-8 to TRBJ1-1; 7 bases map to TRBD1. The CDR3 has 15 residues. In germline, CDR1 is SGHVS, CDR2 FQNEAQ. Trimming at V came to 5 bases and at J to 0 bases, leaving 6 bases not matched to a gene. Written as DNA, the CDR3 is TGTGCCAGCAGCCCGCCGACAGGGATGAACACTGAAGCTTTCTTT. Protein product: CASSPPTGMNTEAFF.

V is TRBV5-1 and J is TRBJ2-6; D is perhaps TRBD1 (5 bases). The V end lost 4 bases, the J end lost 2 bases, and 10 bases lay between the germline ends. Germline V gene data show CDR1 as SGHRS and CDR2 as YFSETQ. This CDR3 spans 15 amino acids. The CDR3 region has the DNA TGCGCCAGCAGCCCGAGACAGCCTGGGGCCAACGTCCTGACTTTC. This encodes CASSPRQPGANVLTF.

This clone was observed a single time. The gene calls are TRBV5-1 and TRBJ1-6, with a tentative D call TRBD1 (6 bases). The CDR3 runs to 15 residues. Trimming pared 0 bases from V and 9 bases from J, leaving 13 bases between. Germline CDR1 is SGHRS and CDR2 is YFSETQ. In DNA form, the CDR3 reads TGCGCCAGCAGCTTGGCGGGGGGCGTCCGTTCACCCCTCCACTTT. This sequence encodes CASSLAGGVRSPLHF.

This clone was seen just once. The CDR3 spells CASSRPGTGGFNEQFF. In DNA form, the CDR3 reads TGTGCCAGCAGCAGACCCGGGACAGGGGGTTTCAATGAGCAGTTCTTC. J is TRBJ2-1 and V is TRBV6-2 or TRBV6-3; 11 bases align to TRBD1. The trim removed 6 bases at V and 6 bases at J, leaving 10 bases unmatched. Germline loops: CDR1 MNHEY, CDR2 SVGEGT. The CDR3 contains 16 residues.

The genes are TRBV5-1 and TRBJ2-7; D not resolved. CDR1 is SGHRS and CDR2 is YFSETQ in the germline V gene. Trimming took off 0 bases at V and 3 bases at J, with 4 bases between the two ends. This CDR3 contains 12 residues. The chain's CDR3 is CASSLGDYEQYF. The CDR3 bases are TGCGCCAGCAGCTTGGGCGACTACGAGCAGTACTTC.

The genes are TRBV9 and TRBJ1-3; 8 bases fit TRBD1. Losses at the gene ends were 4 bases for V and 0 bases for J; bases not matched to a gene: 6. Per germline, CDR1 SGDLS and CDR2 YYNGEE. CDR3 length: 16 amino acids. In DNA form, the CDR3 reads TGTGCCAGCAGCCCACAGGGGGGAAGCTCTGGAAACACCATATATTTT. Translated: CASSPQGGSSGNTIYF.

This sequence joins TRBV25-1 and TRBJ1-1; TRBD1 is a possible D gene (6 bases). Trimming pared 8 bases from V and 4 bases from J, leaving 8 bases between. Germline V gene data show CDR1 as MGHDK and CDR2 as SYGVNS. There are 11 residues in the CDR3. CDR3 sequence (DNA): TGTGCCAGCGGGGGGGCCACTGAAGCTTTCTTT. It is translated as CASGGATEAFF.

V and J are TRBV4-3 and TRBJ2-1; 8 nucleotides line up with TRBD1. Germline values: CDR1 LGHNA, CDR2 YSLEER. Trimming cost V 0 bases and J 3 bases; bases outside gene matches: 7. CDR3 length: 17 amino acids. The CDR3 is CASSQDLGRGLYNEQFF. CDR3 in DNA: TGCGCCAGCAGCCAAGATCTTGGCAGGGGGCTCTACAATGAGCAGTTCTTC.

This chain connects TRBV10-3 to TRBJ2-1; TRBD2 matches at 13 bases. Germline-derived CDR1 and CDR2 are ENHRY and SYGVKD. V shed 10 bases and J 12 bases; nucleotides not matched to a gene: 9. The CDR3 loop spans 13 amino acids. Here the CDR3 reads CATVLAGGPVQFF. The CDR3 bases are TGTGCCACCGTACTAGCGGGGGGGCCGGTGCAGTTCTTC.

The V gene is TRBV27, the J gene TRBJ2-3, with a possible D match to TRBD2 (6 bases). The CDR3 is 14 amino acids. Germline V CDR1 and CDR2: MNHEY, SMNVEV (reference sequence). Trimming left V 5 bases short and J 6 bases short, with 15 bases between. The CDR3 spells CASSPLTRFDTQYF. CDR3 nucleotides: TGTGCCAGCAGTCCACTGACTAGATTCGATACGCAGTATTTT.

J is TRBJ1-1 and V is TRBV4-1; D is unresolved. The V end was cut by 1 base, the J end by 4 bases, with 13 bases between. This CDR3 spans 15 amino acids. The germline gives CDR1 MGHRA, CDR2 YSYEKL. CDR3 in DNA: TGCGCCAGCAGCCAAGTTCCGGGGATGAGCACTGAAGCTTTCTTT. It encodes CASSQVPGMSTEAFF.

About this clone: Other DNA sequences in this specimen translate into the identical CDR3. This rearrangement joins TRBV29-1 to TRBJ2-1; 11 bases line up with TRBD2. This CDR3 is built from 14 residues. Germline V gene lookup returns CDR1 SQVTM and CDR2 ANQGSEA. The J segment lost 6 bases and the V segment lost 1 base, leaving 2 bases of the junction unmatched. This CDR3 is CSVEGLAGGNEQFF. Here the CDR3 DNA reads TGCAGCGTTGAAGGGCTAGCGGGAGGCAATGAGCAGTTCTTC.

The V gene is TRBV28, the J gene TRBJ2-7, with 7 bases aligning to TRBD2. V gave up 3 bases and J gave up 4 bases; unmatched junction bases: 12. Looked up from germline, CDR1 is MDHEN and CDR2 is SYDVKM. The CDR3 runs 16 residues. The CDR3 sequence: CASSLGGEPPVYEQYF. The DNA for the CDR3 is TGTGCCAGCAGTTTGGGGGGGGAGCCGCCGGTTTACGAGCAGTACTTC. Full variable domain (outside the CDR3, taken from reference TRBV28 and TRBJ2-7): DVKVTQSSRYLVKRTGEKVFLECVQDMDHENMFWYRQDPGLGLRLIYFSYDVKMKEKGDIPEGYSVSREKKERFSLILESASTNQTSMYLCASSLGGEPPVYEQYFGPGTRLTVT.

The rearrangement joins TRBV28 to TRBJ1-5, with a possible D match to TRBD1 (6 bases). Trimming shortened V by 8 bases and J by 1 base, and 15 bases separated the two germline ends. CDR3 length: 15 amino acids. In germline, CDR1 is MDHEN, CDR2 SYDVKM. DNA for the CDR3: TGTGCCAGCGGACCTCCGGGACAAAGCAATCAGCCCCAGCATTTT. Its translation is CASGPPGQSNQPQHF.